This is a list of T cell receptor beta chains from one sample in a study of cytomegalovirus exposure and HLA in healthy donors. Assay: immunoSEQ multiplex PCR; the TCRdb copy retains only in-frame clones and omits some. The sample has roughly 150,000 clones; 80% to 90% are singletons. What was sequenced was PBMCs. The receptors derive from a male donor in good health and CMV-seronegative. Both conserved end residues are part of each CDR3. A D gene is named only where the DNA matches it firmly. Size tells how often a clone was seen (once, few, many) or the class of an expanded clone, and some rows leave it out.

TRBJ2-7 | - | TRBV4-2 | - | TGTGCCAGCAGCCAAGCGGGAAACGCCTACGAGCAGTACTTC | CASSQAGNAYEQYF
TRBJ2-1 | - | TRBV15 | - | TGTGCCACCAGCAGAGATATTAGGAGGGGGGGGAATGAGCAGTTCTTC | CATSRDIRRGGNEQFF
TRBJ1-3 | - | TRBV9 | - | TGTGCCAGCAGCGTAGAGAGCTCTGGAAACACCATATATTTT | CASSVESSGNTIYF
TRBJ1-5 | - | TRBV28 | TRBD1 | TGTGCCAGCAGTTTATCAGGGGGCCGCAATCAGCCCCAGCATTTT | CASSLSGGRNQPQHF
TRBJ2-1 | - | TRBV10-1 | TRBD2 | TGCGCCAGCAGTGTTACTAGCGGGGAAGATGGGCATCGCAATGAGCAGTTCTTC | CASSVTSGEDGHRNEQFF
TRBJ1-2 | - | TRBV7-9 | - | TGTTCCAGCAGCTTAGGCGGACAGTTGAGGGGTGGCTACACCTTC | CSSSLGGQLRGGYTF
TRBJ2-7 | once | TRBV4-3 | TRBD2 | TGCGCCAGCAGCCCAACCGCCCCAGCGGGAGTGGCCTACGAGCAGTACTTC | CASSPTAPAGVAYEQYF
TRBJ1-1 | - | TRBV6-5 | - | TGTGCCAGCAGTTACTCGACTATGGGGAGGGATCTTGAAGCTTTCTTT | CASSYSTMGRDLEAFF
TRBJ2-7 | - | TRBV5-4 | - | TGTGCCAGCAGCTTAGGAGGGGCGGCGTACGAGCAGTACTTC | CASSLGGAAYEQYF
TRBJ1-6 | - | TRBV13 | - | TGTGCCAGCAGCCGAACAGGGATTACTTCACCCCTCCACTTT | CASSRTGITSPLHF
TRBJ1-5 | - | TRBV28 | TRBD1 | TGTGCCAGCAGTGAGGACAGGGATCAGCCCCAGCATTTT | CASSEDRDQPQHF
TRBJ2-3 | - | TRBV4-3 | - | TGCGCCAGCAGCAACGGGGATACGCAGTATTTT | CASSNGDTQYF
TRBJ1-1 | - | TRBV7-6 | TRBD1 | TGTGCCAGCAGCTTAGCGCCGGACAGGGGGGAAGCTTTCTTT | CASSLAPDRGEAFF
TRBJ2-7 | - | TRBV10-3 | TRBD1 | TGTGCCATCAGTGAGACAGGGGAGTTCTACGAGCAGTACTTC | CAISETGEFYEQYF
TRBJ1-5 | - | TRBV12-1 | - | TGTGCCAGCAGCTTTGTCGTCGGGCAGGGGTACGGCAATCAGCCCCAGCATTTT | CASSFVVGQGYGNQPQHF
TRBJ1-2 | - | TRBV7-9 | - | TGTGCCAGCAGCTTCGGGCAGGGTAATGGCTACACCTTC | CASSFGQGNGYTF
TRBJ2-3 | - | TRBV9 | TRBD2 | TGTGCCAGCAGTGCCGGGACTAGCGGGGGAGATACGCAGTATTTT | CASSAGTSGGDTQYF
TRBJ2-5 | - | TRBV25-1 | - | TGTGCCAGCAGTGTCCGGTTTGCGACCCAGTACTTC | CASSVRFATQYF
TRBJ2-7 | - | TRBV5-8 | TRBD1 | TGTGCCAGCACACGAACAGGGGTAGTCTCCTACGAGCAGTACTTC | CASTRTGVVSYEQYF
TRBJ1-6 | - | TRBV7-8 | - | TGTGCCAGCAGCTTGGTGCCAGCGCATAATTCACCCCTCCACTTT | CASSLVPAHNSPLHF
TRBJ1-2 | - | TRBV6-6 | - | TGTGCCAGCAGTCCCCGGGACACTAACTATGGCTACACCTTC | CASSPRDTNYGYTF
TRBJ1-2 | - | TRBV9 | - | TGTGCCAGCGAGTCGGGTGACGGCTACACCTTC | CASESGDGYTF
TRBJ2-7 | few | TRBV5-1 | - | TGCGCCAGCAGCTTGGATGGCAGGGGGGCCGAGCAGTACTTC | CASSLDGRGAEQYF
TRBJ2-3 | once | TRBV6-1 | TRBD1 | TGTGCCAGCAGTGAAGGGCAGGGGGCAGATACGCAGTATTTT | CASSEGQGADTQYF
TRBJ1-2 | - | TRBV19 | - | TGTGCCAGTAGTATAGCCGGAGGGGATGCGTATGGCTACACCTTC | CASSIAGGDAYGYTF
TRBJ2-1 | - | TRBV27 | - | TGTGCCAGCAGTTGGACAGAAAAAAGTGAGCAGTTCTTC | CASSWTEKSEQFF
TRBJ2-5 | - | TRBV5-4 | TRBD2 | TGTGCCAGCAGCTTGGTCGGACTAGCGGGGATGGCCCAGTACTTC | CASSLVGLAGMAQYF
TRBJ2-5 | - | TRBV5-6 | - | TGTGCCAGCAGCTTGCCTCAGACAGTTAGACAAGAGACCCAGTACTTC | CASSLPQTVRQETQYF
TRBJ2-7 | - | TRBV27 | TRBD2 | TGTGCCAGCAGGCGTCGGGGGGGGGCTTCGTACGAGCAGTACTTC | CASRRRGGASYEQYF
TRBJ2-1 | - | TRBV4-1 | TRBD2 | TGCGCCAGCAGCCAAGATGCCCTAGCGGGAGTGATTGAGCAGTTCTTC | CASSQDALAGVIEQFF
TRBJ2-7 | - | TRBV28 | TRBD1 | TGTGCCAGCAGTTCCGAGACAGGGAATCTCTACGAGCAGTACTTC | CASSSETGNLYEQYF
TRBJ2-2 | - | TRBV7-2 | - | TGTGCCAGCAGCTCGAACGCCCCGGGACAATACAACACCGGGGAGCTGTTTTTT | CASSSNAPGQYNTGELFF
TRBJ1-5 | - | TRBV7-9 | - | TGTTCCAGCAGCTCAGGATCCGGGACACCTAATTTT | CSSSSGSGTPNF
TRBJ2-7 | - | TRBV6-6 | TRBD2 | TGTGCCAGCAGTTATCTGGGGGGCGGGAGGGACGAGCAGTACTTC | CASSYLGGGRDEQYF
TRBJ1-1 | once | TRBV12-5 | TRBD1 | TGTGCTAGTGGTTTTACTGCTGGGACAGGATACTACACTGAAGCTTTCTTT | CASGFTAGTGYYTEAFF
TRBJ2-3 | - | TRBV25-1 | - | TGTGCCAGCAGTAACCAGGGGCCTCTACCAAATACGCAGTATTTT | CASSNQGPLPNTQYF
TRBJ2-7 | few | TRBV11-1 | - | TGTGCCAGCAGTCCGACAGCCGGTAGTTTTCGGGAGCAGTACTTC | CASSPTAGSFREQYF
TRBJ2-7 | - | TRBV7-9 | TRBD2 | TGTGCCAGCAGCTTAGCTTCCGGGACTAGCGGGATCAACGTGCAGTACTTC | CASSLASGTSGINVQYF
TRBJ2-7 | - | TRBV19 | TRBD1 | TGTGCCAGTAGTATATTGACAGGGAACTACTACGAGCAGTACTTC | CASSILTGNYYEQYF
TRBJ2-1 | - | TRBV7-8 | TRBD2 | TGTGCCAGCAGCTTAGTACTAGCGGGTGCTTACAATGAGCAGTTCTTC | CASSLVLAGAYNEQFF
TRBJ2-5 | - | TRBV27 | TRBD1 | TGTGCCAGCAGTCCGGAGACAGGGCGAACGGGGGAGACCCAGTACTTC | CASSPETGRTGETQYF
TRBJ1-5 | - | TRBV5-1 | - | TGCGCCAGCAGCGAGACTTTTGGGCAGCCCCAGCATTTT | CASSETFGQPQHF
TRBJ2-5 | - | TRBV5-1 | TRBD2 | TGCGCCAGCAGCTTGGGGGGACTAGCGGGAGAAGAGACCCAGTACTTC | CASSLGGLAGEETQYF
TRBJ2-7 | - | TRBV28 | - | TGTGCCAGCAGCCAACACAGCTCCTACGAGCAGTACTTC | CASSQHSSYEQYF
TRBJ2-1 | few | TRBV28 | TRBD2 | TGTGCCAGCGGACCACTAGCGGGAATAGCCTACAATGAGCAGTTCTTC | CASGPLAGIAYNEQFF
TRBJ1-2 | - | TRBV27 | TRBD1 | TGTGCCAGCAGGGACAGGGATGGCTACACCTTC | CASRDRDGYTF
TRBJ2-6 | - | TRBV7-3 | TRBD1 | TGTGCCAGCAGCACGACAGGGTCTGGGGCCAACGTCCTGACTTTC | CASSTTGSGANVLTF
TRBJ2-1 | - | TRBV28 | TRBD1 | TGTGCCAGCAGGGGGGGACAGGGGTTTTGGACCAATGAGCAGTTCTTC | CASRGGQGFWTNEQFF
TRBJ2-1 | once | TRBV7-6 | - | TGTGCCAGCAGGCCTTCCGTTAAGAGCTCCTACAATGAGCAGTTCTTC | CASRPSVKSSYNEQFF